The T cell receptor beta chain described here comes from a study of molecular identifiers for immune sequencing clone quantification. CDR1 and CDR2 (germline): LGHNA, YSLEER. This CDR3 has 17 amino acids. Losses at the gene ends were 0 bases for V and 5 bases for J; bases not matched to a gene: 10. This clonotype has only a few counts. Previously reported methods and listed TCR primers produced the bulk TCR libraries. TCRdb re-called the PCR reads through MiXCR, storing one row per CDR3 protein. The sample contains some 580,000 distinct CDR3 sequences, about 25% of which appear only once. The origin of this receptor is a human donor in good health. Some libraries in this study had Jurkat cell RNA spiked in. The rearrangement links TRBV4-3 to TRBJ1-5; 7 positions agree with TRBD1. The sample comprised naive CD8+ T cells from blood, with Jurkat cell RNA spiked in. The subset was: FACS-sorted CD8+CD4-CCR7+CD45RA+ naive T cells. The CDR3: CASSQDYGDSSYQPQHF. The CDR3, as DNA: TGCGCCAGCAGCCAAGATTACGGGGACAGCTCCTATCAGCCCCAGCATTTT.